The text below deals with one TCR beta chain. The antigen is not known. The data are from a study of graft-versus-host responses after intestinal transplantation. Points from the study as a whole: Analysis identified GvH clones in recipient marrow, with some appearing first in ileum or blood.

The CDR3 totals 15 residues. Trimming pared 2 bases from V and 3 bases from J, leaving 12 bases between. Germline values: CDR1 SGHRS, CDR2 YFSETQ. The table came from immunoSEQ multiplex PCR; TCRdb's copy has only in-frame clones and leaves some out. The sample contains approximately 74,000 clones, 92% of which appear only once. The sample consisted of PBMCs, taken 98 days after intestinal transplantation. The V and J genes are TRBV5-1 and TRBJ1-5, with D possibly matching TRBD1 (5 bases). This clonotype was sampled from a human patient who received an intestinal transplant, so some T cells may come from the graft donor. DNA for the CDR3: TGCGCCAGCAGCTTAAACCCGGGGGACAATCAGCCCCAGCATTTT. Encoded protein: CASSLNPGDNQPQHF.